Each of the 16 T cell receptor beta chains below was sequenced from the same sample in a study of blood T cell repertoires in COVID-19. The table came from immunoSEQ multiplex PCR; TCRdb's copy has only in-frame clones and leaves some out. The sample includes about 150,000 clones, 87% seen only once; the top ten take around 4.6%. Sequences were obtained from peripheral blood. The receptors shown here come from a human donor in a cohort sampled during active COVID-19.

V and J are TRBV20-1 and TRBJ2-3; 10 bases are shared with TRBD2. This CDR3 comprises 16 residues. The J segment lost 0 bases and the V segment lost 3 bases, leaving 6 bases of the junction unmatched. Germline V gene lookup returns CDR1 DFQATT and CDR2 SNEGSKA (reference sequence). The chain's CDR3 is CSASVAGGTSTDTQYF. The CDR3 DNA follows: TGCAGTGCTAGTGTAGCGGGGGGAACTAGCACAGATACGCAGTATTTT.

The chain couples TRBV18 to TRBJ2-7; D gene ambiguous. Germline V CDR1 and CDR2: KGHSH, LQKENI. Trimming stripped 2 bases from V and 4 bases from J, with 15 bases between. This CDR3 has 15 amino acids. The CDR3 region has the DNA TGTGCCAGCTCACCATACCCGGGTGGAGAGTACGAGCAGTACTTC. Residues: CASSPYPGGEYEQYF.

This chain uses TRBV10-3 with TRBJ1-3; D gene ambiguous. Deletions cut 0 bases from V and 4 bases from J, with 10 bases between. Germline CDR1 ENHRY, CDR2 SYGVKD. There are 15 residues in the CDR3. CDR3 sequence reads: CAISESSRNGNTIYF. The CDR3, as DNA: TGTGCCATCAGTGAGTCGAGTAGAAACGGAAACACCATATATTTT.

The CDR3 reads CASSKEGSYEQYF. The CDR3 bases are TGTGCCAGCTCCAAGGAGGGTTCCTACGAGCAGTACTTC. The chain is built from TRBV6-5 and TRBJ2-7; D possibly corresponds to TRBD2 (6 bases). Germline-derived CDR1 and CDR2 are MNHEY and SVGAGI. The germline V and J ends were trimmed by 8 bases and 1 base, with 12 bases remaining between them. The CDR3 sequence is 13 residues long.

The chain combines TRBV28 with TRBJ2-2, with 9 bases aligning to TRBD1. This CDR3 is built from 15 residues. Losses at the gene ends were 4 bases for V and 3 bases for J; bases not matched to a gene: 3. Germline loops: CDR1 MDHEN, CDR2 SYDVKM. The CDR3 spells CASSSGQGDTGELFF. CDR3 in DNA: TGTGCCAGCAGTTCGGGACAGGGAGACACCGGGGAGCTGTTTTTT.

The chain is built from TRBV5-4 and TRBJ1-1; D remains ambiguous. The germline CDR1 and CDR2 sequences are SGHNT and YYREEE (reference sequence). The V end was cut by 4 bases, the J end by 11 bases, with 18 bases between. The CDR3 spans 13 residues. The CDR3 loop is CASSPSSERGAFF. The CDR3 nucleotides are TGTGCCAGCAGCCCTTCATCGGAGCGCGGTGCTTTCTTT.

This clone has only one observation. This sequence joins TRBV6-5 and TRBJ2-5; the match to TRBD2 covers 7 bases. Germline trimming cut 11 bases from V and 5 bases from J; bases unmatched to any gene: 5. The CDR3 totals 11 residues. CDR1 is MNHEY and CDR2 is SVGAGI in the germline V gene. The CDR3, as DNA: TGTGCCGTACGGGACTACGAGACCCAGTACTTC. This translates into CAVRDYETQYF.

The chain joins TRBV19 to TRBJ1-2, with D perhaps TRBD1 (6 bases). Germline CDR1 reads LNHDA; CDR2 reads SQIVND (reference sequence). The CDR3 loop spans 13 amino acids. The ends were cut back, 5 bases at V and 4 bases at J, with 11 bases in the middle. CDR3: CASSPQTGYGYTF. For the CDR3, the DNA is TGTGCCAGTAGTCCTCAGACAGGCTATGGCTACACCTTC.

This clone came up a few times. This sample also contains other DNA sequences that code for the same CDR3. The V and J genes are TRBV6-2 or TRBV6-3 and TRBJ2-2, with TRBD1 identical over 9 bases. The V and J ends lost 6 bases and 7 bases, in that order; junction bases with no gene match: 12. CDR3 length: 16 residues. CDR1 and CDR2 (germline): MNHEY, SVGEGT. CDR3 protein: CASSLRDRVHSGELFF. The DNA of the CDR3 is TGTGCCAGCAGCCTCCGGGACAGGGTACACAGCGGGGAGCTGTTTTTT.

The chain uses TRBV5-1 and TRBJ2-7, with D possibly being TRBD2 (6 bases). Per germline, CDR1 SGHRS and CDR2 YFSETQ. CDR3 length equals 16 residues. V gave up 0 bases and J gave up 4 bases, with 17 bases separating them. The CDR3 loop reads CASSLDPGDPIYEQYF. CDR3 in DNA: TGCGCCAGCAGCTTGGATCCGGGAGACCCCATATACGAGCAGTACTTC.

The CDR3 sequence is CASSRSSYEQYF. CDR3 nucleotide sequence: TGTGCCAGCAGTCGTAGCTCCTACGAGCAGTACTTC. This chain connects TRBV6-2 or TRBV6-3 to TRBJ2-7, with unresolved D. Between the trimmed V and J ends, which lost 5 bases and 0 bases, there was a span of 5 bases. The germline V gene encodes CDR1 MNHEY and CDR2 SVGEGT. The CDR3 has 12 residues.

The rearrangement links TRBV28 to TRBJ1-2; a weak D match, TRBD1 (5 bases). In germline, CDR1 is MDHEN, CDR2 SYDVKM. With 10 bases removed from V and 4 bases from J, the gap between germline ends came to 16 bases. CDR3 size: 13 residues. As DNA, the CDR3 is TGTGCCATCGAACGGACACCTTCCTATGGCTACACCTTC. This gives the protein CAIERTPSYGYTF.

This sequence joins TRBV20-1 and TRBJ2-7; 8 bases line up with TRBD1. CDR1 and CDR2 (germline): DFQATT, SNEGSKA (reference sequence). The CDR3 totals 13 residues. V trimming: 3 bases; J trimming: 4 bases; junction bases outside the gene matches: 5. The CDR3 region is CSASSDRGYEQYF. For the CDR3, the DNA is TGCAGTGCTAGTAGCGACAGGGGTTACGAGCAGTACTTC.

This chain connects TRBV11-3 to TRBJ1-6, with a possible D match to TRBD1 (6 bases). Between the trimmed V and J ends, which lost 4 bases and 7 bases, there was a span of 14 bases. Germline CDR1 and CDR2: SGHNT and YENEEA. The CDR3 has 15 amino acids. The CDR3: CASSSYRVDNSPLHF. CDR3 DNA: TGTGCCAGCAGCTCCTACAGGGTGGACAATTCACCCCTCCACTTT.

This clone has a count of ten or more. The J gene is TRBJ1-6, the V gene TRBV4-3, with D possibly matching TRBD1 (5 bases). The V end lost 7 bases, the J end lost 7 bases, and 23 bases lay between the germline ends. Germline V gene lookup returns CDR1 LGHNA and CDR2 YSLEER. The CDR3 runs to 17 residues. CDR3 nucleotides: TGCGCCAGCAACCCAAAATATGACGTGGGGCTAAATTCACCCCTCCACTTT. It encodes CASNPKYDVGLNSPLHF.

This clone showed up just a few times. The CDR3 nucleotides are TGTGCCAGCAGCTCAGGCGGGGGGGCGTCTGGGGCCAACGTCCTGACTTTC. It is translated as CASSSGGGASGANVLTF. The chain joins TRBV5-4 to TRBJ2-6, with 9 bases fitting TRBD2. The CDR3 spans 17 residues. J was trimmed by 1 base and V by 3 bases; bases with no gene match: 5. CDR1 is SGHNT, CDR2 YYREEE, per germline (reference sequence). The full variable domain, in which reference TRBV5-4 and TRBJ2-6 provide the parts outside the CDR3, is ETGVTQSPTHLIKTRGQQVTLRCSSQSGHNTVSWYQQALGQGPQFIFQYYREEENGRGNFPPRFSGLQFPNYSSELNVNALELDDSALYLCASSSGGGASGANVLTFGAGSRLTVL.